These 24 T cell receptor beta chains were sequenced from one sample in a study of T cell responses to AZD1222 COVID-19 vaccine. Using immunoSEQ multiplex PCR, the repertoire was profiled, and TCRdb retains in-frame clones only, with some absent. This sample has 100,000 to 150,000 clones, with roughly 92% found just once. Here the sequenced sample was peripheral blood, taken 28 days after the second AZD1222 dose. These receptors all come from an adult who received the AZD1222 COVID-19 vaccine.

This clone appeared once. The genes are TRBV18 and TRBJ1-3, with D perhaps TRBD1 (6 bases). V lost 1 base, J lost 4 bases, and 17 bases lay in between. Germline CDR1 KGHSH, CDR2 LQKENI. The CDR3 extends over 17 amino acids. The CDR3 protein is CASSPLKQGLSGNTIYF. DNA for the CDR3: TGTGCCAGCTCACCACTCAAACAGGGTCTTTCCGGAAACACCATATATTTT.

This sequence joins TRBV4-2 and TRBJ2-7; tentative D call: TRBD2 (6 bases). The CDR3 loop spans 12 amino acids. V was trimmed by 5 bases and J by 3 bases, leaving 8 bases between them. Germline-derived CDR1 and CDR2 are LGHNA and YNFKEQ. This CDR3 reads CASSFGGYEQYF. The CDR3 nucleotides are TGTGCCAGCAGCTTCGGGGGCTACGAGCAGTACTTC.

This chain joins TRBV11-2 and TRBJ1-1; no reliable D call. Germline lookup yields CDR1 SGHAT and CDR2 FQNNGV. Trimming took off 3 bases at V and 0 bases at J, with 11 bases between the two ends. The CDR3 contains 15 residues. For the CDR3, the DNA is TGTGCCAGCAGCTTTGCGGGCAGAATGAACACTGAAGCTTTCTTT. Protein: CASSFAGRMNTEAFF.

Here the CDR3 reads CASSQGLGQSGEQYF. Here the CDR3 DNA reads TGTGCCAGCAGCCAGGGGTTGGGACAGTCGGGCGAGCAGTACTTC. The rearrangement joins TRBV4-2 to TRBJ2-7; TRBD1 agrees at 7 bases. Looked up from germline, CDR1 is LGHNA and CDR2 is YNFKEQ. The CDR3 covers 15 residues. V was pared by 3 bases and J by 6 bases, with 11 bases of the junction left unmatched.

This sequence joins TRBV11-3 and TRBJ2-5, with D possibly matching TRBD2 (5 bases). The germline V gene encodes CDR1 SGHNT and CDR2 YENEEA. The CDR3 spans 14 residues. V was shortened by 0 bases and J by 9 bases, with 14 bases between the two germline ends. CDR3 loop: CASSLDQVGRPQYF. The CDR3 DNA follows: TGTGCCAGCAGCTTAGATCAGGTTGGGAGACCCCAGTACTTC.

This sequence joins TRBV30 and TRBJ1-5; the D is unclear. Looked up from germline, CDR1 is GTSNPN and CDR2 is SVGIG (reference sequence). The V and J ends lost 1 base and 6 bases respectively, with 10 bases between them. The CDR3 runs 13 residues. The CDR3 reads CAWSAGYGQPQHF. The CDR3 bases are TGTGCCTGGAGTGCGGGTTACGGTCAGCCCCAGCATTTT.

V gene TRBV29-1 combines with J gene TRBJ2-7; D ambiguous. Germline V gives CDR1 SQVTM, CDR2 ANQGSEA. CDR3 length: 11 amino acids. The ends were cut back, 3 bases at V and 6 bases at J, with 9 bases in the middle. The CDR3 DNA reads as TGCAGCGTTGAGTTGGCCACCGAGCAGTACTTC. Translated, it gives CSVELATEQYF.

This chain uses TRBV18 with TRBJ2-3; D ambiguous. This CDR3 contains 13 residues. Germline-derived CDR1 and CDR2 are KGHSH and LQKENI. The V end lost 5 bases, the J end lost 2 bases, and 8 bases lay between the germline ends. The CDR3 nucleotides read TGTGCCAGCTCATCCCCATACACAGATACGCAGTATTTT. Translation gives CASSSPYTDTQYF.

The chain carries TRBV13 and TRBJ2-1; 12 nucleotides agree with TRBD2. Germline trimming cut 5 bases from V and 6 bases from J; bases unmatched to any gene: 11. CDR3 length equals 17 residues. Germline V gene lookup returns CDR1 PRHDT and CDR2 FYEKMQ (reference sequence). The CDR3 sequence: CASSLPSLAGGGNEQFF. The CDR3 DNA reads TGTGCCAGCAGCCTACCGTCCCTAGCGGGAGGGGGCAATGAGCAGTTCTTC.

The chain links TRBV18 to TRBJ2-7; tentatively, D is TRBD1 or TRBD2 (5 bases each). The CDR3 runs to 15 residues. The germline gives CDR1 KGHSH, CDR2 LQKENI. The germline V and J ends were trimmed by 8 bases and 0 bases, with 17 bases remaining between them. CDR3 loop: CASQRYEGSSYEQYF. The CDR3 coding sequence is TGTGCCAGCCAACGTTATGAGGGGAGCTCCTACGAGCAGTACTTC. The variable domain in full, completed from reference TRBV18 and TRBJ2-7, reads NAGVMQNPRHLVRRRGQEARLRCSPMKGHSHVYWYRQLPEEGLKFMVYLQKENIIDESGMPKERFSAEFPKEGPSILRIQQVVRGDSAAYFCASQRYEGSSYEQYFGPGTRLTVT.

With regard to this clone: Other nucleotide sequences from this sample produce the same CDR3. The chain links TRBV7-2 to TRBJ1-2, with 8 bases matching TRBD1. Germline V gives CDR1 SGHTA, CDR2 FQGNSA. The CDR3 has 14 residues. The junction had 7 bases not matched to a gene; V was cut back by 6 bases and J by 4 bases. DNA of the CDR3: TGTGCCAGCAGTCTCGGACAGGGAGCCTATGGCTACACCTTC. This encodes CASSLGQGAYGYTF.

The DNA of the CDR3 is TGTGCCAGCAGCTTAGCGCGGGGGGCGAATGAGCAGTTCTTC. Translated, it gives CASSLARGANEQFF. The chain links TRBV11-3 to TRBJ2-1; TRBD2 matches 8 bases. This CDR3 is 14 amino acids long. J gave up 7 bases and V 1 base, and 3 bases lay outside the gene matches. Germline V gene data show CDR1 as SGHNT and CDR2 as YENEEA. Full variable domain (remainder filled in from reference TRBV11-3 and TRBJ2-1): EAGVVQSPRYKIIEKKQPVAFWCNPISGHNTLYWYLQNLGQGPELLIRYENEEAVDDSQLPKDRFSAERLKGVDSTLKIQPAELGDSAVYLCASSLARGANEQFFGPGTRLTVL.

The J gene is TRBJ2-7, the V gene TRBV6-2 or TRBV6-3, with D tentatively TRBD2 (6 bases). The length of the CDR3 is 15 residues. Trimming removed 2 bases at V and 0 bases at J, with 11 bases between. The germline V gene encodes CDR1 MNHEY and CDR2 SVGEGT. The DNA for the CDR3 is TGTGCCAGCAGTTACCAGGACGGGAGCTCCTACGAGCAGTACTTC. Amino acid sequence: CASSYQDGSSYEQYF.

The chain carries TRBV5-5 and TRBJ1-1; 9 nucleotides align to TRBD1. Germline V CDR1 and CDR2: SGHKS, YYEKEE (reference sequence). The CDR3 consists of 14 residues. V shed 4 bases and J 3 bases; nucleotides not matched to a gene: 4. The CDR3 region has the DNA TGTGCCAGCAGCGGACAGGGGAGACACACTGAAGCTTTCTTT. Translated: CASSGQGRHTEAFF. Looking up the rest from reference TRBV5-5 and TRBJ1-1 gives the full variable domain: DAGVTQSPTHLIKTRGQQVTLRCSPISGHKSVSWYQQVLGQGPQFIFQYYEKEERGRGNFPDRFSARQFPNYSSELNVNALLLGDSALYLCASSGQGRHTEAFFGQGTRLTVV.

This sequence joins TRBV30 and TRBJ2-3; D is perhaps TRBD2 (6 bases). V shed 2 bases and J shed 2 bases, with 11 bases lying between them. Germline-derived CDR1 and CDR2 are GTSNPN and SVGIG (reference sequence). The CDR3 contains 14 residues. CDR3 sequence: CAWSPGGTTDTQYF. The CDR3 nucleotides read TGTGCCTGGAGTCCCGGGGGTACCACAGATACGCAGTATTTT.

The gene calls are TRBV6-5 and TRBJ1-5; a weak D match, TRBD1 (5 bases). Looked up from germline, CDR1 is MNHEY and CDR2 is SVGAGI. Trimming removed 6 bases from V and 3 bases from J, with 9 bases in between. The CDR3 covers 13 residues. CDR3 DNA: TGTGCCAGCAGAGTGGGGGTCAATCAGCCCCAGCATTTT. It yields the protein CASRVGVNQPQHF.

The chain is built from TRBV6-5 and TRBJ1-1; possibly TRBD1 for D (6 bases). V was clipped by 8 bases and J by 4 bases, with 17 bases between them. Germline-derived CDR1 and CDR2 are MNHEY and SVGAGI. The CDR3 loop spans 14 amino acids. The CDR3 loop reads CASVAGQRSTEAFF. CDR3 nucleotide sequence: TGTGCCAGCGTTGCGGGACAAAGGAGCACTGAAGCTTTCTTT.

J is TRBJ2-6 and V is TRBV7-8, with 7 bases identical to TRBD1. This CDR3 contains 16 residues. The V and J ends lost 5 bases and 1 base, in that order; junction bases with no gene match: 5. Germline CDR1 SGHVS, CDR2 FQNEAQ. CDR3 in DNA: TGTGCCAGCAGCCGAGTGGGACAGTCTGGGGCCAACGTCCTGACTTTC. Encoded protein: CASSRVGQSGANVLTF. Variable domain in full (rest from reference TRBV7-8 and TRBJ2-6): GAGVSQSPRYKVAKRGQDVALRCDPISGHVSLFWYQQALGQGPEFLTYFQNEAQLDKSGLPSDRFFAERPEGSVSTLKIQRTQQEDSAVYLCASSRVGQSGANVLTFGAGSRLTVL.

Here the CDR3 reads CSGREGYEQYF. Here the CDR3 DNA reads TGCAGTGGCAGGGAGGGCTACGAGCAGTACTTC. The chain is built from TRBV20-1 and TRBJ2-7, with 7 bases matching TRBD2. This CDR3 region has 11 residues. Trimming removed 7 bases from V and 3 bases from J; junction bases left unmatched: 3. Germline CDR1 and CDR2: DFQATT and SNEGSKA (reference sequence).

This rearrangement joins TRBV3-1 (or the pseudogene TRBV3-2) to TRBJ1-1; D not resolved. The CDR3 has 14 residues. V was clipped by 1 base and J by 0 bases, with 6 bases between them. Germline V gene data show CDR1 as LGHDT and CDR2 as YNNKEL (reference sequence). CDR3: CASSQGSLNTEAFF. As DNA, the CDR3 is TGTGCCAGCAGCCAAGGTTCATTGAACACTGAAGCTTTCTTT.

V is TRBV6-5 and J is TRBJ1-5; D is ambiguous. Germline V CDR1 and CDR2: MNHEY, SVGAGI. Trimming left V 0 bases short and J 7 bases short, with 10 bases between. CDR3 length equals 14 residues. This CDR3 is CASSYSLQTQPQHF. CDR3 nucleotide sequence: TGTGCCAGCAGTTACTCGTTACAGACACAGCCCCAGCATTTT.

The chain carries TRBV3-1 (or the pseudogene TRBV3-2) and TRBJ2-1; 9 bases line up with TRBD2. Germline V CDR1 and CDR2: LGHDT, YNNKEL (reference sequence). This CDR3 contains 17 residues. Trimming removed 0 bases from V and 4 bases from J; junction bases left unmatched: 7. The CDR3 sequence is CASSQDIAGESYNEQFF. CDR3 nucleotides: TGTGCCAGCAGCCAAGATATAGCGGGAGAGTCTTACAATGAGCAGTTCTTC.

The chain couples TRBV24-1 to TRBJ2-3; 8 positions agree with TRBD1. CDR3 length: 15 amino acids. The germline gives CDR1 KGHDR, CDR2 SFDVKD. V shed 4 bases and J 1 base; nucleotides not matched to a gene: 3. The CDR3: CATSDRGLGTDTQYF. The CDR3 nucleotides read TGTGCCACCAGTGACAGGGGGCTTGGCACAGATACGCAGTATTTT.

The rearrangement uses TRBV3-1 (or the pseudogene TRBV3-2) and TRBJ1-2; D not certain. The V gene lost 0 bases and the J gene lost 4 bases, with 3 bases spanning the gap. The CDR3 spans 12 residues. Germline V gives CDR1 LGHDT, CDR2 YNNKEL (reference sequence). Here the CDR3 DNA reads TGTGCCAGCAGCCAAGATTTCTATGGCTACACCTTC. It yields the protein CASSQDFYGYTF.